The entry that follows covers one T cell receptor (beta chain) sequence. The data were produced by immunoSEQ multiplex PCR, yet TCRdb's version contains in-frame clones alone and is incomplete. In the table there are fewer than 200,000 clones, roughly 93% of which are singletons. These data come from a study of control samples from healthy donors and cancer patients. This CDR3 is 16 amino acids long. V was clipped by 4 bases and J by 3 bases; unmatched bases: 10. Germline CDR1 is LGHNA and CDR2 is YNFKEQ. The sequenced sample was blood. The chain is built from TRBV4-2 and TRBJ1-2; 8 bases line up with TRBD1. The clonotype was recovered from a woman aged 55-69 years in good health. In DNA, the CDR3 is TGTGCCAGCAGCCTTCGGGGACAGGCCTCCGACTATGGCTACACCTTC. Its translation: CASSLRGQASDYGYTF.